The rows below give T cell receptor beta chains drawn from one sample of a study of T cells after yellow fever vaccination. TCRdb fed the 5' RACE reads into MiXCR, producing one record per CDR3 protein. The top ten hold around 17% of the sample, which has about 510,000 distinct CDR3 sequences, about a fifth seen once. The sample was PBMCs, taken less than 25 days after the first yellow fever vaccination. The receptors stem from a man between 18 and 35 years old who received the YFV17D yellow fever vaccine. The CDR3 runs from the conserved cysteine through the conserved F or W. The D gene is left open where the match is weak. Not all rows give a size; the values are once, few, many and, for expanded clones, a class.

>TRBV12-5|-|TRBJ1-3|-
TGTGCTAGTGGCTCAGAAGTCTCTGGAAACACCATATATTTT
CASGSEVSGNTIYF
>TRBV5-1|many|TRBJ2-3|TRBD1
TGCGCCAGCACCTACGGAGGGACAGGGCTGGCGGGAGATACGCAGTATTTT
CASTYGGTGLAGDTQYF
>TRBV5-1|few|TRBJ2-3|TRBD1
TGCGCCAGCAGCGAAGGGGGCCTCCCAGATACGCAGTATTTT
CASSEGGLPDTQYF
>TRBV12-3/TRBV12-4|few|TRBJ1-1|TRBD1
TGTGCCAGCACCTCTACAGGGGGTAGCACTGAAGCTTTCTTT
CASTSTGGSTEAFF
>TRBV19|-|TRBJ2-5|TRBD1
TGTGCCAGTAGTATAGGACAGGGTGGTGAGACCCAGTACTTC
CASSIGQGGETQYF
>TRBV4-1|-|TRBJ2-3|TRBD2
TGCGCCAGCAGCCAAGAATGGACTAGCGGGGGGGGCGTGGTCTGGGCAGATACGCAGTATTTT
CASSQEWTSGGGVVWADTQYF
>TRBV7-2|few|TRBJ2-1|-
TGTGCCAGCAGCTTAGCGGGGAACGCAGCTGAGCAGTTCTTC
CASSLAGNAAEQFF
>TRBV20-1|-|TRBJ2-6|-
TGCAGTGCGCCCTATCCTGGGGCCAACGTCCTGACTTTC
CSAPYPGANVLTF
>TRBV15|few|TRBJ2-7|TRBD2
TGTGCCACCAGCAGAGATCCGAGCGGGGCCTACGAGCAGTACTTC
CATSRDPSGAYEQYF
>TRBV20-1|-|TRBJ2-1|TRBD2
TGCAGTGCTAGTAGAGCGGGGGGGCAGTACAATGAGCAGTTCTTC
CSASRAGGQYNEQFF
>TRBV6-2/TRBV6-3|-|TRBJ2-3|TRBD2
TGTGCCAGCAGTCCCAGCGGGGGCTCAGATACGCAGTATTTT
CASSPSGGSDTQYF
>TRBV7-6|-|TRBJ1-4|-
TGTGCCAGCAGCTTAGAAGTCGGGACGGAACTGTTTTTT
CASSLEVGTELFF
>TRBV23-1|-|TRBJ2-3|TRBD1
TGCGCCAGTACCCGGACAGGGGTGGCAGCGGGGAGTGCCCTTTCTAGCACAGATACGCAGTATTTT
CASTRTGVAAGSALSSTDTQYF
>TRBV5-1|-|TRBJ2-7|-
TGCGCCAGCAGCTTGGCGGGGGAAGCGGTGATCTACGAGCAGTACTTC
CASSLAGEAVIYEQYF
>TRBV28|many|TRBJ1-2|-
TGTGCCAGCAGCTTAACTTACTATGGCTACACCTTC
CASSLTYYGYTF
>TRBV7-9|once|TRBJ1-2|-
TGTGCCAGCAGCTCTCAGGGTAATGGCTACACCTTC
CASSSQGNGYTF
>TRBV3-1|-|TRBJ2-7|-
TGTGCCAGCGGTGGGCAGGGGCCCTACGAGCAGTACTTC
CASGGQGPYEQYF
>TRBV7-9|-|TRBJ1-5|-
TGTGCCAGCAGCTACCTCGGCCCGGGGCAGCCCCAGCATTTT
CASSYLGPGQPQHF
>TRBV15|-|TRBJ2-5|-
TGTGCCACCAGCAGAGACCAACCAGAAGGACCATCACTTAGGGAGACCCAGTACTTC
CATSRDQPEGPSLRETQYF
>TRBV5-1|-|TRBJ1-1|-
TGCGCCAGCAGCCGGGGGCGAGGCGGTGGGGAGAACACTGAAGCTTTCTTT
CASSRGRGGGENTEAFF
>TRBV20-1|few|TRBJ1-5|TRBD1
TGCAGTGCTAGGGGACAGGGGGCCGGTCAGCCCCAGCATTTT
CSARGQGAGQPQHF
>TRBV7-2|-|TRBJ2-7|-
TGTGCCAGCAGCCCGCCCGGGCCCTACGAGCAGTACTTC
CASSPPGPYEQYF
>TRBV6-2/TRBV6-3|once|TRBJ2-6|TRBD1
TGTGCCAGCAGTTACCCGACTACCACAGGGGGCGGACGGTGGGGGGCCAACGTCCTGACTTTC
CASSYPTTTGGGRWGANVLTF
>TRBV18|few|TRBJ2-7|-
TGTGCCAGCTCACCGGACACCTGGTCCTACGAGCAGTACTTC
CASSPDTWSYEQYF
>TRBV20-1|few|TRBJ2-3|TRBD2
TGCAGTGCTTCCCCCGGGCGGGGGGGTTACACAGATACGCAGTATTTT
CSASPGRGGYTDTQYF
>TRBV2|many|TRBJ2-3|TRBD2
TGTGCCAGCAGTGGGAGCGGGGGGCACACAGATACGCAGTATTTT
CASSGSGGHTDTQYF
>TRBV12-3/TRBV12-4|-|TRBJ1-2|TRBD1
TGTGCCAGCAGTTTTAACCCCGGACAGGGGGCGGGTGGCTACACCTTC
CASSFNPGQGAGGYTF
>TRBV5-1|many|TRBJ2-2|TRBD1
TGCGCCAGCAGCTTGATTTCCGGGACAGGGTTCGGGGAGCTGTTTTTT
CASSLISGTGFGELFF
>TRBV6-6|-|TRBJ1-2|-
TGTGCCAGCACCCGACAGGCGGGCGGCTACACCTTC
CASTRQAGGYTF
>TRBV4-3|-|TRBJ2-5|-
TGCGCCAGCAGCCAAGGTCCAGGGAGGGAGACCCAGTACTTC
CASSQGPGRETQYF
>TRBV12-3/TRBV12-4|-|TRBJ2-2|-
TGTGCCAGCAGTTACAGGGCCCCCGGGGAGCTGTTTTTT
CASSYRAPGELFF
>TRBV10-3|few|TRBJ1-2|-
TGTGCCATCAGTGAGTCGGTAATATTGGATGGCTACACCTTC
CAISESVILDGYTF
>TRBV12-3/TRBV12-4|few|TRBJ2-7|-
TGTGCCAGCAGTTTAGAGGCAGAAGTATCTTACGAGCAGTACTTC
CASSLEAEVSYEQYF
>TRBV24-1|few|TRBJ1-5|-
TGTGCCACCAGTTCCGACAGGAGGGGTAATCAGCCCCAGCATTTT
CATSSDRRGNQPQHF
>TRBV7-2|few|TRBJ2-3|-
TGTGCCAGCAGCCCAGCCGCTCCTCGAGATACGCAGTATTTT
CASSPAAPRDTQYF